A single sample is the source of the 28 T cell receptor beta chains below, sequenced in a study of vaccination and CD4 T cells after COVID-19. Their antigen targets remain unknown. The study sequenced cultured CD4+ T cell DNA using the Oncomine TCR Beta short-read assay. One entry per CDR3 protein, called by TCRdb with MiXCR from the PCR reads. The repertoire holds 15,000 to 20,000 distinct CDR3 sequences, with around 48% as singletons. Time point defined: late sampling 161 to 241 days after vaccination in a few convalescent patients. The treatment was: roughly 10-day PBMC culture with coronavirus spike peptide pools or control peptides (ViraFEST assay). Sequencing was performed on CD4+ T cells from blood, cultured in vitro, taken about 7 months after SARS-CoV-2 vaccination. These receptors came from a human donor who had recovered from COVID-19.

The chain joins TRBV20-1 to TRBJ2-2; 7 bases agree with TRBD1. Germline V gene lookup returns CDR1 DFQATT and CDR2 SNEGSKA (reference sequence). This CDR3 has 15 residues. V lost 2 bases and J lost 5; bases outside the gene matches: 8. The CDR3 sequence: CSARQHGRGTGELFF. In nucleotides, the CDR3 is TGCAGTGCTAGACAACACGGCAGGGGGACCGGGGAGCTGTTTTTT.

This sequence joins TRBV20-1 and TRBJ2-5, with 11 bases matching TRBD2. This CDR3 has 15 residues. Germline CDR1 reads DFQATT; CDR2 reads SNEGSKA (reference sequence). Trimming took 6 bases from V and 5 from J; bases not matched to a gene: 11. CDR3 residues: CSAAPPSGGSETQYF. The CDR3 nucleotides are TGCAGTGCCGCACCCCCTAGCGGGGGGTCGGAGACCCAGTACTTC.

This sequence joins TRBV19 and TRBJ2-7; 9 bases agree with TRBD2. Trimming at V came to 5 bases and at J to 2 bases, leaving 4 bases not matched to a gene. The germline CDR1 and CDR2 sequences are LNHDA and SQIVND (reference sequence). The length of the CDR3 is 14 residues. CDR3 bases: TGTGCCAGTAGTCGCTTAGCGGGAGCCTACGAGCAGTACTTC. This encodes CASSRLAGAYEQYF.

The chain has TRBV24-1 and TRBJ1-2; D gene ambiguous. The germline V gene has CDR1 KGHDR and CDR2 SFDVKD. The CDR3 length is 13 residues. V shed 0 bases and J shed 7 bases, with 8 bases lying between them. The CDR3 sequence: CATSDLDGAGYTF. CDR3 coding DNA: TGTGCCACCAGTGATTTGGACGGAGCTGGCTACACCTTC.

The gene calls are TRBV20-1 and TRBJ1-2, with D maybe TRBD1 (5 bases). V was shortened by 0 bases and J by 4 bases, with 12 bases between the two germline ends. The CDR3 consists of 14 residues. Germline V gives CDR1 DFQATT, CDR2 SNEGSKA (reference sequence). The DNA for the CDR3 is TGCAGTGCTAGAGATCCCGAGGGGACCTATGGCTACACCTTC. Protein sequence: CSARDPEGTYGYTF.

The J gene is TRBJ1-5, the V gene TRBV4-3; no firm D call. Germline V gene sequence: CDR1 LGHNA, CDR2 YSLEER. The CDR3 contains 16 residues. With 0 bases removed from V and 0 bases from J, the gap between germline ends came to 9 bases. The CDR3 DNA sequence: TGCGCCAGCAGCCAAGATCTCTCGAATAGCAATCAGCCCCAGCATTTT. Protein: CASSQDLSNSNQPQHF.

CDR3 nucleotides: TGTGCCAGCAGCTTAGGGTGGGAGCCCGTGCAGTTCTTC. Translating it yields CASSLGWEPVQFF. This rearrangement joins TRBV11-3 to TRBJ2-1; TRBD2 is a possible D gene (5 bases). Germline assignment: CDR1 SGHNT and CDR2 YENEEA. Between the trimmed V and J ends, which lost 1 base and 12 bases, there was a span of 13 bases. This CDR3 contains 13 residues.

The chain uses TRBV19 and TRBJ2-7; TRBD2 might be the D (6 bases). The CDR3 totals 14 residues. Germline CDR1 is LNHDA and CDR2 is SQIVND (reference sequence). V gave up 6 bases and J gave up 5 bases, with 17 bases separating them. The CDR3 sequence: CASRRRGSGNEQYF. CDR3 in DNA: TGTGCCAGTAGACGTCGGGGGAGTGGAAACGAGCAGTACTTC.

The chain uses TRBV6-4 and TRBJ2-5; 8 bases map to TRBD2. J gave up 4 bases and V 7 bases, and 11 bases lay outside the gene matches. This CDR3 is built from 15 residues. Per germline, CDR1 MRHNA and CDR2 SNTAGT. Here the CDR3 reads CASTRAGAPRETQYF. CDR3 sequence (DNA): TGTGCCAGCACGAGAGCGGGGGCCCCCAGAGAGACCCAGTACTTC.

This clonotype was seen more than once but under ten times. J is TRBJ1-1 and V is TRBV20-1; the match to TRBD1 covers 9 bases. With V trimmed by 1 base and J by 5 bases, 8 bases remained unmatched. The CDR3 has 15 residues. CDR1 is DFQATT and CDR2 is SNEGSKA in the germline V gene (reference sequence). The CDR3 sequence is CSARGTGGAWTEAFF. The CDR3, as DNA: TGCAGTGCTAGAGGAACAGGGGGCGCTTGGACTGAAGCTTTCTTT.

The sample holds a few counts of this clonotype. V usage is TRBV20-1 and J usage is TRBJ2-1, with TRBD2 identical over 9 bases. Germline assignment: CDR1 DFQATT and CDR2 SNEGSKA (reference sequence). The V gene end was trimmed by 1 base and the J gene end by 7 bases; junction bases not matched to a gene: 8. The CDR3 is 15 residues long. The CDR3 is CSARGGGRGWNEQFF. CDR3 sequence (DNA): TGCAGTGCTAGAGGGGGCGGGAGGGGTTGGAATGAGCAGTTCTTC.

The gene calls are TRBV6-5 and TRBJ2-3, with D perhaps matching TRBD2 (6 bases). Germline CDR1 is MNHEY and CDR2 is SVGAGI. The CDR3 totals 16 residues. Trimming removed 2 bases at V and 2 bases at J, with 14 bases between. The CDR3 sequence: CASSYGGRDTTDTQYF. DNA of the CDR3: TGTGCCAGCAGTTACGGTGGGCGGGATACCACAGATACGCAGTATTTT.

CDR3 in amino acids: CASRTDRLNTEAFF. CDR3 DNA sequence: TGTGCCAGCAGGACGGACAGATTGAACACTGAAGCTTTCTTT. V gene TRBV12-3 or TRBV12-4 combines with J gene TRBJ1-1; D is perhaps TRBD1 (6 bases). The V gene lost 6 bases and the J gene lost 0 bases, with 11 bases spanning the gap. The CDR3 sequence is 14 residues long.

This clonotype is labeled large. The chain combines TRBV20-1 with TRBJ1-2; D gene uncertain. Germline CDR1 DFQATT, CDR2 SNEGSKA (reference sequence). The CDR3 has 9 amino acids. For the CDR3, the DNA is TGCTGTCACCGGCGGGGCTACACCTTC. Translated: CCHRRGYTF.

The J gene is TRBJ2-7, the V gene TRBV20-1; TRBD1 or TRBD2 may be the D gene (5 bases each). The CDR3 is 14 amino acids. CDR1 and CDR2 from the germline V gene are DFQATT and SNEGSKA (reference sequence). Between the trimmed V and J ends, which lost 6 bases and 6 bases, there was a span of 21 bases. The CDR3 nucleotides read TGCAGTGCCGATCCGGGACGAAGAAAGACCGAGCAGTACTTC. Translation: CSADPGRRKTEQYF.

The J gene is TRBJ2-7, the V gene TRBV20-1; D unclear. The CDR3 is 14 residues long. Trimming left V 0 bases short and J 3 bases short, with 12 bases between. The germline gives CDR1 DFQATT, CDR2 SNEGSKA (reference sequence). The CDR3 DNA sequence: TGCAGTGCTAGAGATTCTGTGACTTACTACGAGCAGTACTTC. It yields the protein CSARDSVTYYEQYF.

This clonotype was observed a few times. The chain recombines TRBV27 with TRBJ2-7, with 10 bases that match TRBD2. The CDR3 loop spans 15 amino acids. Germline V gene data show CDR1 as MNHEY and CDR2 as SMNVEV (reference sequence). Germline trimming cut 4 bases from V and 5 bases from J; bases unmatched to any gene: 8. Here the CDR3 DNA reads TGTGCCAGCAGTTCCAGCGGGAGGGCCGCCCACGAGCAGTACTTC. This gives the protein CASSSSGRAAHEQYF.

This chain joins TRBV7-2 and TRBJ2-1; TRBD2 aligns across 14 bases. Per germline, CDR1 SGHTA and CDR2 FQGNSA. This CDR3 comprises 17 residues. Losses at the gene ends were 1 base for V and 8 bases for J; bases not matched to a gene: 7. The DNA of the CDR3 is TGTGCCAGCAGCTTAGGCCCAGGACTAGCGGGGGGCCATGAGCAGTTCTTC. It specifies CASSLGPGLAGGHEQFF.

This chain links TRBV20-1 with TRBJ2-1, with 9 nucleotides matching TRBD1. In germline, CDR1 is DFQATT, CDR2 SNEGSKA (reference sequence). J was trimmed by 9 bases and V by 5 bases; bases with no gene match: 8. The CDR3 is 13 amino acids. The CDR3 sequence: CSAPGTGQVEQFF. DNA for the CDR3: TGCAGTGCTCCCGGGACAGGGCAAGTTGAGCAGTTCTTC.

V gene TRBV7-2 combines with J gene TRBJ1-2; D is unclear. CDR1 is SGHTA and CDR2 is FQGNSA in the germline V gene. V was cut by 3 bases and J by 4 bases, with 9 bases left in between. The CDR3 contains 13 residues. The CDR3 DNA is TGTGCCAGCAGCTTCGCCCCTTCCTATGGCTACACCTTC. This gives the protein CASSFAPSYGYTF.

This chain links TRBV7-9 with TRBJ2-7; 8 bases align to TRBD1. Germline lookup yields CDR1 SEHNR and CDR2 FQNEAQ (reference sequence). The ends lost 5 bases at V and 3 bases at J; junction bases unmatched: 6. CDR3 size: 14 residues. CDR3 sequence: CASSAGQGLYEQYF. The CDR3 coding sequence is TGTGCCAGCAGCGCCGGACAGGGACTCTACGAGCAGTACTTC.

This clonotype was recorded a few times. The junction shows a germline mismatch at one end, possibly a read error. This chain uses TRBV7-7 with TRBJ1-1, with no clear D. Germline-derived CDR1 and CDR2 are SSHAT and FNYEAQ (reference sequence). The CDR3 length is 13 residues. The CDR3 DNA reads TGTGCTAGCAGTTCCCAATTGAACACTGAAGCTTTCTTT. This encodes CASSSQLNTEAFF. The variable domain in full, with the rest retrieved from reference TRBV7-7 and TRBJ1-1, is GAGVSQSPRYKVTKRGQDVTLRCDPISSHATLYWYQQALGQGPEFLTYFNYEAQPDKSGLPSDRFSAERPEGSISTLTIQRTEQRDSAMYRCASSSQLNTEAFFGQGTRLTVV.

This clonotype showed up just a few times. This rearrangement joins TRBV20-1 to TRBJ2-2; D may be TRBD2 (7 bases). V gave up 5 bases and J gave up 5 bases, with 21 bases separating them. This CDR3 spans 16 amino acids. Germline values: CDR1 DFQATT, CDR2 SNEGSKA (reference sequence). CDR3 bases: TGCAGTGCTCCAAGACTCCCGGGGGGCCTAACCGGGGAGCTGTTTTTT. Protein product: CSAPRLPGGLTGELFF.

This clonotype was counted a few times. CDR3: CASSLSGHAQYF. CDR3 nucleotides: TGTGCCAGCAGCTTATCGGGACACGCTCAGTACTTC. The rearrangement joins TRBV7-2 to TRBJ2-5; TRBD1 might be the D (6 bases). The CDR3 has 12 residues. V lost 2 bases, J lost 11 bases, and 12 bases lay in between. Germline loops: CDR1 SGHTA, CDR2 FQGNSA.

This clonotype showed up just a few times. This chain uses TRBV7-6 with TRBJ1-2; 7 positions match TRBD1. Germline V lookup: CDR1 SGHVS, CDR2 FNYEAQ. There are 12 residues in the CDR3. Losses at the gene ends were 3 bases for V and 5 bases for J; bases not matched to a gene: 0. CDR3 coding DNA: TGTGCCAGCAGCTTGACAGGGTATGGCTACACCTTC. Residues: CASSLTGYGYTF.

V gene TRBV19 combines with J gene TRBJ2-1; the D gene is possibly TRBD2 (6 bases). The CDR3 covers 13 residues. Germline CDR1 is LNHDA and CDR2 is SQIVND (reference sequence). Trimming took 3 bases from V and 7 from J, leaving 10 bases between them. The CDR3 region is CASSIIRGNEQFF. For the CDR3, the DNA is TGTGCCAGTAGTATTATACGGGGGAATGAGCAGTTCTTC.

This chain joins TRBV6-1 and TRBJ2-1; D is ambiguous. Germline assignment: CDR1 MNHNS and CDR2 SASEGT. The CDR3 runs to 14 residues. The V gene lost 6 bases and the J gene lost 5 bases, with 14 bases spanning the gap. The CDR3 bases are TGTGCCAGCAGGGCGTTGACCAGGAACAATGAGCAGTTCTTC. Residues: CASRALTRNNEQFF.

The chain carries TRBV7-9 and TRBJ1-4; 7 nucleotides agree with TRBD1. Germline V gives CDR1 SEHNR, CDR2 FQNEAQ (reference sequence). The CDR3 consists of 14 residues. Unmatched junction bases numbered 3, after V lost 1 base and J lost 7 bases. CDR3 in DNA: TGTGCCAGCAGCTTAGGTGACAGGGCTGAAAAACTGTTTTTT. This gives the protein CASSLGDRAEKLFF.